The 9 T cell receptor beta chains given below trace back to one sample, sequenced in a study of T cell repertoires in cytomegalovirus infection (dated by TCRdb to about 2019). The sample's treatment or condition, from its label and the paper: in vitro stimulation with specific CMV peptide epitopes to enrich CMV-specific T cells. No antigen has been identified for these receptors. These reads were obtained on an Illumina HiSeq 1500. TCRdb ran its own pipeline on the public reads, namely fastp trimming at Q25 and MiXCR clone calling, and kept in-frame beta chains. Each entry merges the rows of one CDR3 protein and shows their most common DNA and genes. This sample gives 700,000 to 900,000 distinct CDR3 sequences in total; about 27% of them show up just once. The ten largest clones take up 13% of the sample. The specimen was cultured CD8+ T cells from PBMCs, collected from culture after CMV antigen stimulation. The source is a human donor in good health (CMV status not recorded). Some clones in this sample may be carry-over from other donors' samples.

The table lists this clonotype with a few counts. The CDR3 DNA is TGTGCCAGCAGCTTGGAGTGGACAGATAATAGCAATCAGCCCCAGCATTTT. The encoded protein is CASSLEWTDNSNQPQHF. V and J are TRBV5-5 and TRBJ1-5, with TRBD1 as a possible D gene (6 bases). Germline CDR1 SGHKS, CDR2 YYEKEE (reference sequence). The CDR3 loop spans 17 amino acids. Deletions cut 0 bases from V and 0 bases from J, with 13 bases between.

This clonotype was observed a handful of times. This rearrangement joins TRBV4-1 to TRBJ2-2, with unresolved D. CDR3 length equals 17 residues. Trimming left V 1 base short and J 1 base short, with 13 bases between. CDR1 MGHRA and CDR2 YSYEKL come from the germline V gene. CDR3 DNA: TGCGCCAGCAGCCAAGGACAACACCTTTTGAACACCGGGGAGCTGTTTTTT. It is translated as CASSQGQHLLNTGELFF.

Concerning this clonotype: An end of the junction does not agree with germline; a read error may underlie this. The V and J genes are TRBV6-5 and TRBJ2-1; no reliable D call. Germline V gene data show CDR1 as MNHEY and CDR2 as SVGAGI. The CDR3 is made up of 13 amino acids. CDR3 amino acids: CASSWSSYNKQFF. For the CDR3, the DNA is TGTGCCAGCAGTTGGTCTTCCTACAATAAGCAGTTCTTC.

V usage is TRBV6-6 and J usage is TRBJ1-2; the D gene is possibly TRBD1 (6 bases). V was cut by 0 bases and J by 3 bases, with 14 bases left in between. Germline V gives CDR1 MNHNY, CDR2 SVGAGI (reference sequence). This CDR3 spans 16 amino acids. DNA for the CDR3: TGTGCCAGCAGTTACTCGAGAGAGACAGGTGACTATGGCTACACCTTC. This codes for CASSYSRETGDYGYTF.

V gene TRBV4-2 combines with J gene TRBJ1-1; D not resolved. CDR1 and CDR2 (germline): LGHNA, YNFKEQ. V lost 2 bases and J 7 bases, leaving 17 bases between the germline ends. This CDR3 is built from 15 residues. CDR3 in DNA: TGTGCCAGCAGCCAACCGAGTCTCTCAGGTGTTGAAGCTTTCTTT. Its protein product is CASSQPSLSGVEAFF.

At least ten counts were recorded for this clonotype. This chain links TRBV11-2 with TRBJ2-1; 9 bases align to TRBD1. This CDR3 is 15 amino acids long. CDR1 and CDR2 (germline): SGHAT, FQNNGV. Trimming at V came to 3 bases and at J to 2 bases, leaving 2 bases not matched to a gene. The CDR3 protein is CASSFGTGPYNEQFF. CDR3 nucleotide sequence: TGTGCCAGCAGCTTCGGGACAGGGCCCTACAATGAGCAGTTCTTC.

This clonotype came up a few times. V gene TRBV27 combines with J gene TRBJ1-1; possible D gene TRBD1, 5 bases. Germline V lookup: CDR1 MNHEY, CDR2 SMNVEV (reference sequence). Trimming pared 5 bases from V and 5 bases from J, leaving 12 bases between. The CDR3 sequence is 13 residues long. In nucleotides, the CDR3 is TGTGCCAGCAGTCCCAGGGTTTGGACTGAAGCTTTCTTT. This gives the protein CASSPRVWTEAFF.

This clonotype was observed a handful of times. The rearrangement uses TRBV7-9 and TRBJ2-2; D is ambiguous. This CDR3 has 15 amino acids. V lost 1 base to trimming and J lost 5 bases, with 11 bases between them. CDR1 and CDR2 from the germline V gene are SEHNR and FQNEAQ (reference sequence). CDR3 in DNA: TGTGCCAGCAGCTTAGATATAGAAGGGACCGGGGAGCTGTTTTTT. This encodes CASSLDIEGTGELFF.

This clonotype was seen repeatedly, ten times or more. The rearrangement links TRBV7-2 to TRBJ1-1; D is unclear. V was pared by 1 base and J by 0 bases, with 6 bases between. The CDR3 is 14 amino acids. CDR1 is SGHTA, CDR2 FQGNSA, per germline. CDR3 nucleotide sequence: TGTGCCAGCAGCTTAGAGTTCATGAACACTGAAGCTTTCTTT. This codes for CASSLEFMNTEAFF.